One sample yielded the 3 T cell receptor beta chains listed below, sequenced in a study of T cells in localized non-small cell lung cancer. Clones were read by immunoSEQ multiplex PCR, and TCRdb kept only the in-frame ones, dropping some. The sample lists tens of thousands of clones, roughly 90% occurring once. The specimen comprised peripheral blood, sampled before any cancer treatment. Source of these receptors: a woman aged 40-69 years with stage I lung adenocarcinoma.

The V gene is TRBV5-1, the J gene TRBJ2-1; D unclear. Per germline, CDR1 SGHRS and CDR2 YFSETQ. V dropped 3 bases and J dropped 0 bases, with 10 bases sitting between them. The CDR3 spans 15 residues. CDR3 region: CASSSDGSSYNEQFF. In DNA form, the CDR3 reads TGCGCCAGCAGCTCAGACGGAAGCTCCTACAATGAGCAGTTCTTC.

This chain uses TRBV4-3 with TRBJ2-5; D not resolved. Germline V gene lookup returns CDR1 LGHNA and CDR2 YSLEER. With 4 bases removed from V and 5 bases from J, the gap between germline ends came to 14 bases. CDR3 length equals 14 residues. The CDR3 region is CASSPHLGQETQYF. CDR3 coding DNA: TGCGCCAGCAGCCCCCATTTGGGTCAGGAGACCCAGTACTTC.

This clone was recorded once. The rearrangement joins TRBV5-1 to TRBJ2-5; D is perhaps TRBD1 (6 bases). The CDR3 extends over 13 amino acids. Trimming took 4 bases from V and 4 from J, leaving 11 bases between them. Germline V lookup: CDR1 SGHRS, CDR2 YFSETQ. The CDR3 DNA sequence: TGCGCCAGCAGCATCTCAGGGGTAGAGACCCAGTACTTC. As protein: CASSISGVETQYF.